This TCR beta chain was identified during a study of cytomegalovirus exposure and HLA in healthy donors. Turning to the study itself: The roughly 100 million unique TCR beta sequences, from 150 million to 200 million T cells, were found by an earlier analysis. Inside one of the first data releases sat about 91 million unique TCRs taken from HLA-typed donors.

PCR primers comprised 60 Vbeta and 13 Jbeta primers. Sequencing used immunoSEQ multiplex PCR; TCRdb keeps in-frame clones, though not all of them. The sample has a few hundred thousand clones, 65% to 80% seen once. In regard to this clone: Its antigen remains unidentified.

Regarding the study as a whole: Across all donors, roughly uniform sequencing depth was an assumption of the presence/absence analyses. Available immune exposure information covered CMV serostatus only.

The specimen sequenced was PBMCs. This sequence was found in a man aged 35-49 years in good health and CMV-seronegative.

The CDR3 nucleotides are TGTGCCACCCTAACAGGGGAGCGCAATCAGCCCCAGCATTTT. This gives the protein CATLTGERNQPQHF. V is TRBV7-7 and J is TRBJ1-5, with TRBD1 matching 7 bases. Unmatched junction bases numbered 8, after V lost 10 bases and J lost 2 bases. Germline loops: CDR1 SSHAT, CDR2 FNYEAQ (reference sequence). The CDR3 is made up of 14 amino acids.